This passage covers 29 T cell receptor beta chains from one sample sequenced in a study of CDR3 diversity in severe acne. Using its own MiXCR run on the PCR reads, TCRdb lists one record per CDR3 protein. The table shows roughly 100,000 distinct CDR3 sequences, with 51% occurring only once. The specimen was blood. The receptors stem from a male donor with acne.

The chain recombines TRBV10-3 with TRBJ2-2; 7 nucleotides match TRBD1. In germline, CDR1 is ENHRY, CDR2 SYGVKD. The J segment lost 5 bases and the V segment lost 4 bases, leaving 7 bases of the junction unmatched. The CDR3 consists of 15 residues. CDR3 sequence: CAISAETGITGELFF. Here the CDR3 DNA reads TGTGCCATCAGTGCTGAGACAGGGATTACCGGGGAGCTGTTTTTT.

As concerns this clonotype: It may be a read error: a sequence one base away is much more abundant. V and J are TRBV5-1 and TRBJ2-2, with no clear D. Per the germline V gene, CDR1 is SGHRS and CDR2 is YFSETQ. V gave up 7 bases and J gave up 5 bases, with 12 bases separating them. The length of the CDR3 is 13 residues. CDR3 coding DNA: TGCGCCAGCGGCCCTCAGTGGACCGGGGAGCTGTTTTTT. Protein sequence: CASGPQWTGELFF.

The gene calls are TRBV19 and TRBJ2-3, with a possible D match to TRBD1 (5 bases). This CDR3 has 14 residues. Germline assignment: CDR1 LNHDA and CDR2 SQIVND (reference sequence). CDR3 loop: CSPGHKSSTDTQYF. In DNA form, the CDR3 reads TGTAGCCCAGGACACAAGTCTAGCACAGATACGCAGTATTTT.

The sample holds a few counts of this clonotype. The rearrangement uses TRBV5-4 and TRBJ2-7; D not certain. V was clipped by 3 bases and J by 3 bases, with 25 bases between them. This CDR3 is built from 18 residues. Germline V gene data show CDR1 as SGHNT and CDR2 as YYREEE (reference sequence). The CDR3 DNA is TGTGCCAGCAGCTGGGCAGAACTCCAGTCTCCCAAGTACTACGAGCAGTACTTC. It translates to CASSWAELQSPKYYEQYF.

This clonotype is termed medium-sized. The chain is built from TRBV6-5 and TRBJ2-7; 9 bases fit TRBD1. V lost 5 bases, J lost 5 bases, and 7 bases stayed unmatched. The germline V gene has CDR1 MNHEY and CDR2 SVGAGI. There are 14 residues in the CDR3. CDR3 sequence reads: CASSPLDRGHEQYF. Here the CDR3 DNA reads TGTGCCAGCAGTCCCTTGGACAGGGGCCACGAGCAGTACTTC.

This clonotype showed up just once. The chain joins TRBV29-1 to TRBJ2-7, with 7 bases that match TRBD2. Germline trimming cut 5 bases from V and 5 bases from J; bases unmatched to any gene: 9. This CDR3 has 13 residues. The germline V gene has CDR1 SQVTM and CDR2 ANQGSEA. In nucleotides, the CDR3 is TGCAGCGTTTGGCGGGAGCGCGTCAACGAGCAGTACTTC. This translates into CSVWRERVNEQYF.

This clonotype was counted many times. The rearrangement uses TRBV6-1 and TRBJ2-3; D is ambiguous. The germline V gene encodes CDR1 MNHNS and CDR2 SASEGT. The length of the CDR3 is 16 residues. The V end lost 5 bases, the J end lost 4 bases, and 19 bases lay between the germline ends. The CDR3 region has the DNA TGTGCCAGCAGTATCCGTCCCGGTCGTGGCTCAGATACGCAGTATTTT. It is translated as CASSIRPGRGSDTQYF.

Note on this clonotype: Being one base from a much bigger clone, this may be a read error. The chain couples TRBV7-8 to TRBJ1-2, with 7 bases fitting TRBD1. The CDR3 length is 15 residues. With 5 bases clipped from V and 1 base from J, the junction kept 7 bases outside the gene matches. Germline CDR1 is SGHVS and CDR2 is FQNEAQ. DNA for the CDR3: TGTGCCAGCAGCCGTGGGACAGCTGATAACTATGGCTACACCTTC. Its translation: CASSRGTADNYGYTF.

A note on this clonotype: With a much larger clone just one base away, this may be a read error. This chain links TRBV5-4 with TRBJ2-7, with unresolved D. Per the germline V gene, CDR1 is SGHNT and CDR2 is YYREEE (reference sequence). The CDR3 runs to 13 residues. CDR3 region: CASSRATVYDQYF. The CDR3 nucleotides are TGTGCCAGCAGCCGGGCCACCGTCTACGATCAGTACTTC.

The V call is TRBV12-3 or TRBV12-4, the J call TRBJ2-7; 8 bases align to TRBD2. The CDR3 loop spans 13 amino acids. The CDR3 sequence is CASSLAGAYEQYF. The CDR3 DNA follows: TGTGCTAGTAGTCTAGCGGGTGCTTACGAGCAGTACTTC.

About this clonotype: A much larger clone differs by one base, so this may be a read error. The chain couples TRBV2 to TRBJ2-2; 8 nucleotides agree with TRBD2. Germline V gene lookup returns CDR1 SNHLY and CDR2 FYNNEI. The CDR3 extends over 14 amino acids. The CDR3 nucleotides are TGTGCCAGCAACACGGGAGGGCCAGGCGGGGAGCTGCTTTTT. Amino acid sequence: CASNTGGPGGELLF.

This clonotype was observed a few times. The chain couples TRBV6-2 or TRBV6-3 to TRBJ2-7; the D call may be TRBD1 or TRBD2 (5 bases each). V was trimmed by 5 bases and J by 2 bases, leaving 19 bases between them. This CDR3 comprises 16 residues. Germline V gives CDR1 MNHEY, CDR2 SVGEGT. As DNA, the CDR3 is TGTGCCAGCAGTCAGCCGAGGGGAGTGGGGACCTACGAGCAGTACTTC. This sequence encodes CASSQPRGVGTYEQYF.

This clonotype was observed a handful of times. The J gene is TRBJ2-2, the V gene TRBV6-1; unclear D gene. Per germline, CDR1 MNHNS and CDR2 SASEGT. The CDR3 runs 14 residues. The germline V and J ends were trimmed by 6 bases and 4 bases, with 12 bases remaining between them. The CDR3 coding sequence is TGTGCCAGCAGCCCAATAGGACCCACCGGGGAGCTGTTTTTT. This encodes CASSPIGPTGELFF.

This clonotype was observed many times. This chain joins TRBV12-3 or TRBV12-4 and TRBJ2-1; tentative D call: TRBD2 (6 bases). V dropped 2 bases and J dropped 1 base, with 9 bases sitting between them. This CDR3 is 15 amino acids long. CDR3 sequence reads: CASSLSRESYNEQFF. The CDR3 DNA sequence: TGTGCCAGCAGTTTAAGTCGGGAGTCCTACAATGAGCAGTTCTTC.

This rearrangement joins TRBV10-1 to TRBJ1-1; D not resolved. Trimming shortened V by 5 bases and J by 4 bases, and 11 bases separated the two germline ends. The CDR3 runs 13 residues. Germline values: CDR1 WNHNN, CDR2 SYGVQD (reference sequence). This chain's CDR3 is CASSRTTGTEAFF. In DNA, the CDR3 is TGCGCCAGCAGTAGAACAACGGGCACTGAAGCTTTCTTT.

This clonotype has a single count. The rearrangement uses TRBV12-3 or TRBV12-4 and TRBJ1-1; D gene unclear. There are 16 residues in the CDR3. Between the trimmed V and J ends, which lost 4 bases and 4 bases, there was a span of 19 bases. The CDR3 sequence is CASSSRLQKYGTEAFF. CDR3 nucleotide sequence: TGTGCCAGCAGTTCCCGCCTACAGAAATACGGCACTGAAGCTTTCTTT.

The chain recombines TRBV6-5 with TRBJ2-2; 7 positions agree with TRBD1. The CDR3 totals 17 residues. J lost 5 bases, V lost 6 bases, and 15 bases had no gene match. CDR1 is MNHEY and CDR2 is SVGAGI in the germline V gene. The CDR3 here is CASRPWSQGRLTGELFF. CDR3 DNA sequence: TGTGCCAGCAGACCATGGTCACAGGGGCGTTTAACCGGGGAGCTGTTTTTT.

At least ten counts were recorded for this clonotype. V and J are TRBV9 and TRBJ2-2; 9 bases agree with TRBD2. This CDR3 has 15 amino acids. After removal of 4 bases from V and 5 bases from J, the junction contained 6 bases not matched to a gene. Germline loops: CDR1 SGDLS, CDR2 YYNGEE. This CDR3 reads CASSSQAGGTGELFF. The CDR3 nucleotides are TGTGCCAGCAGCTCCCAGGCGGGAGGGACCGGGGAGCTGTTTTTT.

The sample holds one count of this clonotype. The V gene is TRBV9, the J gene TRBJ1-1; D possibly corresponds to TRBD1 (6 bases). The CDR3 is 12 amino acids. The V end lost 10 bases, the J end lost 1 base, and 11 bases lay between the germline ends. The germline gives CDR1 SGDLS, CDR2 YYNGEE. The CDR3 protein is CAWRDTNTEAFF. The DNA of the CDR3 is TGTGCCTGGCGGGACACGAACACTGAAGCTTTCTTT.

Many counts were recorded for this clonotype. The rearrangement joins TRBV6-5 to TRBJ2-7; D is possibly TRBD1 or TRBD2 (5 bases each). Germline-derived CDR1 and CDR2 are MNHEY and SVGAGI. Deletions cut 4 bases from V and 2 bases from J, with 21 bases between. There are 17 residues in the CDR3. CDR3 sequence reads: CASSFQVPGRITYEQYF. DNA of the CDR3: TGTGCCAGCAGTTTCCAGGTTCCGGGACGGATTACCTACGAGCAGTACTTC.

V gene TRBV6-5 combines with J gene TRBJ2-2; the match to TRBD1 covers 10 bases. The CDR3 is 17 amino acids. Trimming at V came to 5 bases and at J to 7 bases, leaving 13 bases not matched to a gene. Germline V gene data show CDR1 as MNHEY and CDR2 as SVGAGI. The DNA for the CDR3 is TGTGCCAGCAGTGGGGTTGCGACAGGGGGCGCGGGCGGGGAGCTGTTTTTT. Translating gives CASSGVATGGAGGELFF.

This clonotype was observed at least ten times. The rearrangement joins TRBV5-1 to TRBJ2-5; tentatively, D is TRBD1 or TRBD2 (5 bases each). Per germline, CDR1 SGHRS and CDR2 YFSETQ. The CDR3 contains 14 residues. The V end lost 2 bases, the J end lost 5 bases, and 13 bases lay between the germline ends. CDR3 amino acids: CASSLNGADETQYF. Here the CDR3 DNA reads TGCGCCAGCAGCTTAAACGGGGCAGACGAGACCCAGTACTTC.

This clonotype was seen at least ten times. The rearrangement uses TRBV25-1 and TRBJ2-3, with D perhaps TRBD2 (5 bases). The germline CDR1 and CDR2 sequences are MGHDK and SYGVNS. V lost 3 bases and J lost 2, with 21 bases in between. CDR3 length: 18 amino acids. This CDR3 reads CASSDRGESGVNTDTQYF. For the CDR3, the DNA is TGTGCCAGCAGTGATCGTGGAGAGAGCGGAGTTAACACAGATACGCAGTATTTT.

This clonotype was recorded many times. The chain carries TRBV20-1 and TRBJ2-7; D unclear. Looked up from germline, CDR1 is DFQATT and CDR2 is SNEGSKA (reference sequence). This CDR3 spans 15 amino acids. Trimming took off 3 bases at V and 3 bases at J, with 18 bases between the two ends. The CDR3 sequence: CSARPLDHVDYEQYF. In DNA, the CDR3 is TGCAGTGCTAGGCCCCTGGACCATGTGGACTACGAGCAGTACTTC.

This clonotype was found many times. CDR3 bases: TGCGCCAGCAGCCCCTGGCCGAGGACGGTAAAATACGAGCAGTACTTC. It specifies CASSPWPRTVKYEQYF. The chain couples TRBV4-1 to TRBJ2-7, with no clear D. The CDR3 extends over 16 amino acids. Looked up from germline, CDR1 is MGHRA and CDR2 is YSYEKL. V was cut by 4 bases and J by 4 bases, with 20 bases left in between.

This clonotype has only a few counts. This rearrangement joins TRBV25-1 to TRBJ2-5, with D maybe TRBD1 (6 bases). Germline CDR1 is MGHDK and CDR2 is SYGVNS. The ends were cut back, 2 bases at V and 1 base at J, with 14 bases in the middle. CDR3 size: 16 residues. The CDR3 DNA reads as TGTGCCAGCAGTGAAGGGGGCAGGGCGATCCAAGAGACCCAGTACTTC. It specifies CASSEGGRAIQETQYF.

Ten or more counts support this clonotype. This rearrangement joins TRBV25-1 to TRBJ1-4; D gene uncertain. V lost 2 bases and J 6 bases, leaving 10 bases between the germline ends. This CDR3 comprises 14 residues. Germline CDR1 is MGHDK and CDR2 is SYGVNS. CDR3 protein: CASSEGSGDEKLFF. Here the CDR3 DNA reads TGTGCCAGCAGTGAAGGATCGGGAGATGAAAAACTGTTTTTT.

The chain carries TRBV29-1 and TRBJ2-3, with TRBD2 identical over 12 bases. Germline lookup yields CDR1 SQVTM and CDR2 ANQGSEA. The CDR3 loop spans 15 amino acids. Trimming at V came to 5 bases and at J to 2 bases, leaving 5 bases not matched to a gene. CDR3 sequence reads: CSVLPSGRATDTQYF. The CDR3 coding sequence is TGCAGCGTTCTCCCTAGCGGGAGGGCCACAGATACGCAGTATTTT.

As concerns this clonotype: Since a much larger clone is just one base distant, this may be a read error. The chain is built from TRBV20-1 and TRBJ1-5; D may be TRBD1 (6 bases). Trimming stripped 5 bases from V and 2 bases from J, with 10 bases between. Per germline, CDR1 DFQATT and CDR2 SNEGSKA (reference sequence). The CDR3 length is 13 residues. CDR3 sequence: CSAASGGNQPQHF. The CDR3 nucleotides are TGCAGTGCTGCCTCAGGGGGCAATCAGCCCCAGCATTTT.